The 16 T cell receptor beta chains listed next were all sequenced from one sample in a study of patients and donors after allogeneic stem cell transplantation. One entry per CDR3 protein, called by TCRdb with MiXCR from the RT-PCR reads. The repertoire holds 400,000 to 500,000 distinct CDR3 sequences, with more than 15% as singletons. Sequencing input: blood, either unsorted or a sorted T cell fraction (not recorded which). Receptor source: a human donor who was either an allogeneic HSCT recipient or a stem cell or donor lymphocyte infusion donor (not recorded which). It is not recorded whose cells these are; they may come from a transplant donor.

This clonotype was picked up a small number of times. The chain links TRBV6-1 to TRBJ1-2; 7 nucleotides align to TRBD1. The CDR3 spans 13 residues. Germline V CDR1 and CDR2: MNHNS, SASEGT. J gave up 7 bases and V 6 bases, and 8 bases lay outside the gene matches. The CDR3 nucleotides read TGTGCCAGCAGCCGCGGACAGGCGGGTGGCTACACCTTC. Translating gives CASSRGQAGGYTF.

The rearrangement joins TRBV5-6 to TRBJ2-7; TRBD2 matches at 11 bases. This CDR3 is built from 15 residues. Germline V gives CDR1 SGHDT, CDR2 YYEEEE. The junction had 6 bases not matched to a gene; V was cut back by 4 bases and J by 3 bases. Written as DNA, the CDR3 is TGTGCCAGCAGCCTCTCCGGGACTAGCGGCTACGAGCAGTACTTC. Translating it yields CASSLSGTSGYEQYF.

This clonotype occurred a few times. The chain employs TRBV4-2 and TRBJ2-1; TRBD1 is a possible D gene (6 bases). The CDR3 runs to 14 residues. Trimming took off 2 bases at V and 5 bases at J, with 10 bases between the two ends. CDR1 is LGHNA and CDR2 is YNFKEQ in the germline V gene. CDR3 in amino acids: CASSQYGGDNEQFF. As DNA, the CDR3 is TGTGCCAGCAGCCAATATGGGGGCGACAATGAGCAGTTCTTC.

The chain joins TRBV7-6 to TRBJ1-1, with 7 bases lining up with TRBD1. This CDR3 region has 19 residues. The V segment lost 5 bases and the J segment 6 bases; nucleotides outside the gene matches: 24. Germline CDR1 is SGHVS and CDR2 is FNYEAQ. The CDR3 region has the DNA TGTGCCAGCAGCCCCACTCCCACACAGGGGAACAGACGTTGGGCTGAAGCTTTCTTT. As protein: CASSPTPTQGNRRWAEAFF.

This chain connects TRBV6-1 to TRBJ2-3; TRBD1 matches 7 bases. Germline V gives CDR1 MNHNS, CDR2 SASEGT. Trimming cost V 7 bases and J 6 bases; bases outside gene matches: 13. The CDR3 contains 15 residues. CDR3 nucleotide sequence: TGTGCCAGCACCTATGGGGGACAGCGTACGGATACGCAGTATTTT. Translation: CASTYGGQRTDTQYF.

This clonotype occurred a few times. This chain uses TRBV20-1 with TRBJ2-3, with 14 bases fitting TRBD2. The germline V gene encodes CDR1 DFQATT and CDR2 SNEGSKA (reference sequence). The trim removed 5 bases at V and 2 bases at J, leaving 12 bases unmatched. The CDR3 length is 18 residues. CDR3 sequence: CSAGSPGLAGEFTDTQYF. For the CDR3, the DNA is TGCAGTGCTGGGAGTCCGGGACTAGCGGGAGAGTTCACAGATACGCAGTATTTT.

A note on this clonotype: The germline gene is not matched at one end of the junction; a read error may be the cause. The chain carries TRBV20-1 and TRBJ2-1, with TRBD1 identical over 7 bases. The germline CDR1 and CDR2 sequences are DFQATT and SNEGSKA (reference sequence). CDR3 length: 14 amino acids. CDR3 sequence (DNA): TGCAGCGCTAGGTTCTGGACAGGTTACAATGAGCAGTTCTTC. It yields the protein CSARFWTGYNEQFF.

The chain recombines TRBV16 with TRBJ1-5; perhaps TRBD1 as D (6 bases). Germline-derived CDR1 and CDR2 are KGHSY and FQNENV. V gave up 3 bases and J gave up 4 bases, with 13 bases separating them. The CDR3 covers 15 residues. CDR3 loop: CASSQSGASNQPQHF. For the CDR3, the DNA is TGTGCCAGCAGCCAGTCAGGGGCTTCTAATCAGCCCCAGCATTTT.

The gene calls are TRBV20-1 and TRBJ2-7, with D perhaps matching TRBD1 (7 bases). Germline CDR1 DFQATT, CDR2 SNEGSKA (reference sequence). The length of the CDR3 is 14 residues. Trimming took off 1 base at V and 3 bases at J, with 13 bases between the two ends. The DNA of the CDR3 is TGCAGTGCTAGAGGGCGGGGACAGATCTACGAGCAGTACTTC. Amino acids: CSARGRGQIYEQYF.

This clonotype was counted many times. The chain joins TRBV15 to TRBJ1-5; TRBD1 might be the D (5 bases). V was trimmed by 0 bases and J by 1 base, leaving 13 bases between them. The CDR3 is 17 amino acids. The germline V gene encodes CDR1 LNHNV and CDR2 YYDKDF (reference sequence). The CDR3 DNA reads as TGTGCCACCAGCAGAGATTGGAGGACACAGAGCAATCAGCCCCAGCATTTT. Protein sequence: CATSRDWRTQSNQPQHF.

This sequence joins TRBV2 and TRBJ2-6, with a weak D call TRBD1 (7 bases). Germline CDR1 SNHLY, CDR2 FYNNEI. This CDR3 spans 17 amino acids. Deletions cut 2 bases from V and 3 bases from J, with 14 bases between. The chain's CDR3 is CASSEFQGGRGANVLTF. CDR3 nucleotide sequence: TGTGCCAGCAGTGAATTCCAGGGGGGACGTGGGGCCAACGTCCTGACTTTC.

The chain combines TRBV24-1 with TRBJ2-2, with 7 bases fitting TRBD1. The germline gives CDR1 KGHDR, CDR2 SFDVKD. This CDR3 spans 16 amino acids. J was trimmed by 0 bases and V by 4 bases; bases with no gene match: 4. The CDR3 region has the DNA TGTGCCACCAGTGAGGACAGGCGACCGAACACCGGGGAGCTGTTTTTT. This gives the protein CATSEDRRPNTGELFF.

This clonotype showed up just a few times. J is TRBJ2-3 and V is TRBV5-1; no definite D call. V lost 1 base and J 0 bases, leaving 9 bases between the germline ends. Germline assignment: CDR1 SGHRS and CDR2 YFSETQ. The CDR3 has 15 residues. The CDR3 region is CASSLRRPSTDTQYF. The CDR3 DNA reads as TGCGCCAGCAGCTTGAGGCGTCCTAGCACAGATACGCAGTATTTT.

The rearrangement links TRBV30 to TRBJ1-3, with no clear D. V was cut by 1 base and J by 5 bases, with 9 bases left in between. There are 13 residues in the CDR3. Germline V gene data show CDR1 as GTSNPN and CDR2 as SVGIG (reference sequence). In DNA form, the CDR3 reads TGTGCCTGGAGTGCCGGGCTCAGAAACACCATATATTTT. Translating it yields CAWSAGLRNTIYF. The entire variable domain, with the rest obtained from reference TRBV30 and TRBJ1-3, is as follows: SQTIHQWPATLVQPVGSPLSLECTVEGTSNPNLYWYRQAAGRGLQLLFYSVGIGQISSEVPQNLSASRPQDRQFILSSKKLLLSDSGFYLCAWSAGLRNTIYFGEGSWLTVV.

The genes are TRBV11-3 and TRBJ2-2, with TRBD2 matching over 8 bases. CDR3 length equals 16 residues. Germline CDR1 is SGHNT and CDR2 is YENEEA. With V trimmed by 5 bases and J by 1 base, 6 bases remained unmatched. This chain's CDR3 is CASSLGTRQNTGELFF. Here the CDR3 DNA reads TGTGCCAGCAGCCTTGGGACTAGGCAGAACACCGGGGAGCTGTTTTTT.

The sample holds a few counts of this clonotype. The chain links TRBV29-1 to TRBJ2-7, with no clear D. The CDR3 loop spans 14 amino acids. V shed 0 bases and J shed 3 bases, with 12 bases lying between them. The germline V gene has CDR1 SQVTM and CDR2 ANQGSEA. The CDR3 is CSVEEGSGGYEQYF. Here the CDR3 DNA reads TGCAGCGTTGAAGAGGGTTCGGGTGGCTACGAGCAGTACTTC.